This T cell receptor beta chain was identified in a study of Graves' ophthalmopathy and Graves' hyperthyroidism. Study-level results: Ophthalmopathy progression prediction by the model yielded a sensitivity of 55% to 71% and a specificity of under 80%.

The germline V gene encodes CDR1 SGHTA and CDR2 FQGNSA. V was cut by 6 bases and J by 4 bases, with 19 bases left in between. This CDR3 is built from 15 residues. This clonotype occurred a few times. Its antigen is unidentified. Other autoimmune disease, uncontrolled infection, pregnancy and lactation led to exclusion. Amplifying from RNA transcripts, the study obtained TCR beta CDR3 regions. First-round RT-PCR employed HTBI primers, with a second-round multiplex PCR after it. MiXCR was run by TCRdb on the multiplex PCR reads, yielding one entry per CDR3 protein. The sample lists 500,000 to 700,000 distinct CDR3 sequences; about a fifth were seen once.

The genes are TRBV7-2 and TRBJ2-7; D remains unclear. The sequence came from a woman aged 18 to 35 with stable Graves' hyperthyroidism. Some clones in this sample may be carry-over from other donors' samples. The source material was peripheral blood. Written as DNA, the CDR3 is TGTGCCAGCAGGGAATCGCTAGTAAAGGAATACGAGCAGTACTTC. This codes for CASRESLVKEYEQYF. Together with reference TRBV7-2 and TRBJ2-7, the CDR3 gives the full variable domain: GAGVSQSPSNKVTEKGKDVELRCDPISGHTALYWYRQSLGQGLEFLIYFQGNSAPDKSGLPSDRFSAERTGGSVSTLTIQRTQQEDSAVYLCASRESLVKEYEQYFGPGTRLTVT.